The 8 T cell receptor beta chains presented below share a single source sample, sequenced in a study of cytomegalovirus exposure and HLA in healthy donors. Use of 60 Vbeta and 13 Jbeta primers characterized the PCR. Clones were read by immunoSEQ multiplex PCR, and TCRdb kept only the in-frame ones, dropping some. The sample has 200,000 to 250,000 clones; over 65% are singletons. The specimen was PBMCs. The receptors stem from a man between 18 and 29 years old in good health and CMV-seronegative.

The J gene is TRBJ2-7, the V gene TRBV19; possibly TRBD2 for D (6 bases). The germline V gene encodes CDR1 LNHDA and CDR2 SQIVND (reference sequence). The CDR3 is 11 amino acids. CDR3 DNA: TGTGCTTCATCGGGAGCCTACGAGCAGTACTTC. This translates into CASSGAYEQYF.

The V gene is TRBV5-1, the J gene TRBJ2-2; 10 bases fit TRBD1. V shed 6 bases, J shed 6 bases, and the junction held 8 bases outside the gene matches. This CDR3 contains 15 residues. In germline, CDR1 is SGHRS, CDR2 YFSETQ. This chain's CDR3 is CASTPGQGLSGELFF. The DNA for the CDR3 is TGCGCCAGCACCCCGGGACAGGGGTTATCCGGGGAGCTGTTTTTT.

V usage is TRBV19 and J usage is TRBJ2-5, with 8 bases that match TRBD1. After removal of 3 bases from V and 2 bases from J, the junction contained 5 bases not matched to a gene. CDR1 is LNHDA and CDR2 is SQIVND in the germline V gene (reference sequence). The CDR3 has 15 amino acids. CDR3 region: CASSIRGDRQETQYF. The CDR3 DNA is TGTGCCAGTAGTATTCGAGGGGACAGGCAAGAGACCCAGTACTTC.

This chain connects TRBV5-4 to TRBJ2-7; tentative D call: TRBD1 (5 bases). There are 15 residues in the CDR3. The germline V gene encodes CDR1 SGHNT and CDR2 YYREEE (reference sequence). Trimming removed 6 bases from V and 5 bases from J, with 21 bases in between. The CDR3 nucleotides read TGTGCCAGCAACCCCGGCTCTGGGGCTTTCGACGAGCAGTACTTC. Its protein product is CASNPGSGAFDEQYF.

V is TRBV5-4 and J is TRBJ2-2, with a possible D match to TRBD2 (5 bases). Per germline, CDR1 SGHNT and CDR2 YYREEE (reference sequence). The CDR3 spans 14 residues. Trimming cost V 2 bases and J 6 bases, with 11 bases left between them. The CDR3 DNA reads as TGTGCCAGCAGCTTACTAGATGGTTCCGGGGAGCTGTTTTTT. Its protein is CASSLLDGSGELFF.

The chain employs TRBV30 and TRBJ1-2; D may be TRBD1 (6 bases). Between the trimmed V and J ends, which lost 4 bases and 7 bases, there was a span of 13 bases. The germline V gene has CDR1 GTSNPN and CDR2 SVGIG (reference sequence). The CDR3 sequence is 12 residues long. This CDR3 reads CAWNFRGGGYTF. The CDR3 bases are TGTGCCTGGAATTTTAGGGGGGGTGGCTACACCTTC.

The V call is TRBV11-2, the J call TRBJ2-5; a possible D gene is TRBD1 (5 bases). The CDR3 runs to 14 residues. Per the germline V gene, CDR1 is SGHAT and CDR2 is FQNNGV. V was clipped by 2 bases and J by 0 bases, with 7 bases between them. The CDR3 DNA is TGTGCCAGCAGCTTACAGGGTCACCAAGAGACCCAGTACTTC. Protein product: CASSLQGHQETQYF.

This clone was counted between two and nine times. J is TRBJ2-7 and V is TRBV10-3; 11 bases align to TRBD2. Germline V CDR1 and CDR2: ENHRY, SYGVKD. The CDR3 is 15 residues long. V shed 7 bases and J 4 bases; nucleotides not matched to a gene: 9. The CDR3 bases are TGTGCCATCAAGGTAGCGGGAGGGCCAAGGTACGAGCAGTACTTC. This encodes CAIKVAGGPRYEQYF.